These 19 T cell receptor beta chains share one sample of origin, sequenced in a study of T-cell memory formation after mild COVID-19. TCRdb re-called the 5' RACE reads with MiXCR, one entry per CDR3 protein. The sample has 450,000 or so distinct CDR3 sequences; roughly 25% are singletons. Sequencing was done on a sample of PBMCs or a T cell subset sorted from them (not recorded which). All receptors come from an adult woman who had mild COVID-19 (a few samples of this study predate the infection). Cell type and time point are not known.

The CDR3 nucleotides are TGTGCCAGCAGTCCGCAGGGGATAACTGAAGCTTTCTTT. It yields the protein CASSPQGITEAFF. J is TRBJ1-1 and V is TRBV12-3 or TRBV12-4, with TRBD1 as a possible D gene (6 bases). V lost 5 bases and J 5 bases, leaving 12 bases between the germline ends. CDR3 length equals 13 residues.

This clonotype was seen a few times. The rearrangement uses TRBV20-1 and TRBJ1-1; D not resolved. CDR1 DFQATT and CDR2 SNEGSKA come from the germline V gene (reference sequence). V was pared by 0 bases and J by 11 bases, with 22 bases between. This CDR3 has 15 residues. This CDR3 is CSARDQRNPLYSAFF. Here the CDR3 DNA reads TGCAGTGCTAGAGATCAACGCAACCCTCTATATTCGGCTTTCTTT.

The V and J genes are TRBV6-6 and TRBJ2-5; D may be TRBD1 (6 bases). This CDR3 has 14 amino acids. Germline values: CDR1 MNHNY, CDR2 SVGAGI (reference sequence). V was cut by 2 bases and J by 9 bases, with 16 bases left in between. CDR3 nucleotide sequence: TGTGCCAGCAGTTACGGCGGACAGCCAGGGTCCCAGTACTTC. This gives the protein CASSYGGQPGSQYF.

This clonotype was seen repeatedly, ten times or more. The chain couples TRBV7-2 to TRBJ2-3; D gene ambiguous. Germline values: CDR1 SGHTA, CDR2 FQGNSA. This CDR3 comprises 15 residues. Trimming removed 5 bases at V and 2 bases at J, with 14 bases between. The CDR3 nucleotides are TGTGCCAGCAGCCCGCATCTGGGTCACACAGATACGCAGTATTTT. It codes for CASSPHLGHTDTQYF.

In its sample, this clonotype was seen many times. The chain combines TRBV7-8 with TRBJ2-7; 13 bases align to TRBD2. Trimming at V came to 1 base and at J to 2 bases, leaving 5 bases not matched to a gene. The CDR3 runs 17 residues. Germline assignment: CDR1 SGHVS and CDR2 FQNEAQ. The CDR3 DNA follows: TGTGCCAGCAGCTTAGGGACTAGCGGGGGCCTTACCTACGAGCAGTACTTC. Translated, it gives CASSLGTSGGLTYEQYF.

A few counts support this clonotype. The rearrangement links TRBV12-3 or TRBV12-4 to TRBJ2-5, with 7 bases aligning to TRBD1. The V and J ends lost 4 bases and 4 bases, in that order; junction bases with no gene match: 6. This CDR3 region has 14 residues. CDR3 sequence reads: CASSSRQGLETQYF. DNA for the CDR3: TGTGCCAGCAGTTCTAGACAGGGCTTAGAGACCCAGTACTTC.

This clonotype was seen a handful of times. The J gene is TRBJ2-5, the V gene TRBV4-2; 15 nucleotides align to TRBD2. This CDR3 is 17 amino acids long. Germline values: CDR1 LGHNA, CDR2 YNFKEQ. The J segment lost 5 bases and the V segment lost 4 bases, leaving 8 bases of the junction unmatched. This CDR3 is CASSPNGGLAGGETQYF. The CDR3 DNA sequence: TGTGCCAGCAGCCCAAACGGAGGACTAGCGGGGGGGGAGACCCAGTACTTC.

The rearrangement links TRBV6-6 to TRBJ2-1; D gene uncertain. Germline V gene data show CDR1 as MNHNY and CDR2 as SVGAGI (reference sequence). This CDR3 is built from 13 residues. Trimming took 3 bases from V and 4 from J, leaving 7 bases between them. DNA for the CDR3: TGTGCCAGCAGTTATACATCTTACAATGAGCAGTTCTTC. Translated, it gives CASSYTSYNEQFF.

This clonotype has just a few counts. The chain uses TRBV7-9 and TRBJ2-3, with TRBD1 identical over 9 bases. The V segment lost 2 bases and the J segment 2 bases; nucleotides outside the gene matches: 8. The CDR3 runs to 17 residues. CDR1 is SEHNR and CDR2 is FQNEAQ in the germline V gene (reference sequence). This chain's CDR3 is CASSLSAGTGPTDTQYF. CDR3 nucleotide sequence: TGTGCCAGCAGCTTAAGCGCCGGGACAGGGCCCACAGATACGCAGTATTTT.

CDR3 sequence: CASSLVGASGRSFDEQYF. DNA of the CDR3: TGTGCCAGCAGCTTAGTGGGGGCTAGCGGGAGATCATTCGACGAGCAGTACTTC. This chain joins TRBV7-9 and TRBJ2-7, with TRBD2 identical over 10 bases. The CDR3 is 18 residues long. Per the germline V gene, CDR1 is SEHNR and CDR2 is FQNEAQ (reference sequence). J was trimmed by 5 bases and V by 1 base; bases with no gene match: 14. The entire variable domain, with the rest obtained from reference TRBV7-9 and TRBJ2-7, is as follows: DTGVSQNPRHKITKRGQNVTFRCDPISEHNRLYWYRQTLGQGPEFLTYFQNEAQLEKSRLLSDRFSAERPKGSFSTLEIQRTEQGDSAMYLCASSLVGASGRSFDEQYFGPGTRLTVT.

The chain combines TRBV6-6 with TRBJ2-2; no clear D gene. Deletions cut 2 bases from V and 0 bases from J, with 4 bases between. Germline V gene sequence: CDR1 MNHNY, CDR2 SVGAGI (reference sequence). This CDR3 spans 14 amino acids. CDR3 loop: CASSYDPNTGELFF. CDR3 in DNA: TGTGCCAGCAGTTACGACCCGAACACCGGGGAGCTGTTTTTT.

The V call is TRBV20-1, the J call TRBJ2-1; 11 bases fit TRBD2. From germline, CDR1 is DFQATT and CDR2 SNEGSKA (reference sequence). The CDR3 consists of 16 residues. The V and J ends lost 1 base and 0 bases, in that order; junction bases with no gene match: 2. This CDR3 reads CSARVGLAVSYNEQFF. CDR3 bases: TGCAGTGCTAGAGTGGGACTAGCGGTCTCCTACAATGAGCAGTTCTTC.

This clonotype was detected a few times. CDR3 region: CASSLGGSRYNEQFF. CDR3 in DNA: TGTGCCAGCAGCTTAGGGGGTTCTCGGTACAATGAGCAGTTCTTC. The rearrangement links TRBV11-2 to TRBJ2-1; D is undetermined. CDR1 and CDR2 from the germline V gene are SGHAT and FQNNGV. This CDR3 is built from 15 residues. Trimming took off 1 base at V and 4 bases at J, with 11 bases between the two ends. Complete variable domain (other parts from reference TRBV11-2 and TRBJ2-1): EAGVAQSPRYKIIEKRQSVAFWCNPISGHATLYWYQQILGQGPKLLIQFQNNGVVDDSQLPKDRFSAERLKGVDSTLKIQPAKLEDSAVYLCASSLGGSRYNEQFFGPGTRLTVL.

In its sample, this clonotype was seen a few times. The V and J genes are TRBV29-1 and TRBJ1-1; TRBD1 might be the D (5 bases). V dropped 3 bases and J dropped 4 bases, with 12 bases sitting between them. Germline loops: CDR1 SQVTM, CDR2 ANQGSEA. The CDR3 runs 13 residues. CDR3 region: CSVDWGEGTEAFF. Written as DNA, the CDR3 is TGCAGCGTTGATTGGGGGGAAGGCACTGAAGCTTTCTTT.

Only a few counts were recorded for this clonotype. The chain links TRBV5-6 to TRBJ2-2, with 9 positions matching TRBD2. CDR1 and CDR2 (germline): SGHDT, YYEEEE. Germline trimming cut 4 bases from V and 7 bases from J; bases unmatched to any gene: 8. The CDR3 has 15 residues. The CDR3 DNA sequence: TGTGCCAGCAGCCTGCGGGGGGGCCGTGGCGGGGAGCTGTTTTTT. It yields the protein CASSLRGGRGGELFF.

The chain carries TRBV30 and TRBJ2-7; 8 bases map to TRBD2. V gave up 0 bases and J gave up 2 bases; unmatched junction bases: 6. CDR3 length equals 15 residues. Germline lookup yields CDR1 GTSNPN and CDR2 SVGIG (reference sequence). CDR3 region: CAWSVMTSVAYEQYF. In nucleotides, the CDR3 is TGTGCCTGGAGTGTAATGACTAGCGTGGCCTACGAGCAGTACTTC.

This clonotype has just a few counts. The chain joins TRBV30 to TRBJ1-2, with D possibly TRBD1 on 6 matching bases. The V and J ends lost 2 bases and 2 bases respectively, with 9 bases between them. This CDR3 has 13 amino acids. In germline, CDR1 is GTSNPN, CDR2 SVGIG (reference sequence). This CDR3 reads CAWSITGNYGYTF. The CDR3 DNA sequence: TGTGCCTGGAGTATAACAGGGAACTATGGCTACACCTTC.

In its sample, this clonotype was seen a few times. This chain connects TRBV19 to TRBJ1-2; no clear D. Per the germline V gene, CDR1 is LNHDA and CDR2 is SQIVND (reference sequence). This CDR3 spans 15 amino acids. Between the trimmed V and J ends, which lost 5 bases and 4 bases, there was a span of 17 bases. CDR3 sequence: CASSPDPTIRYGYTF. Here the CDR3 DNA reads TGTGCCAGTAGTCCGGACCCGACAATCCGCTATGGCTACACCTTC.

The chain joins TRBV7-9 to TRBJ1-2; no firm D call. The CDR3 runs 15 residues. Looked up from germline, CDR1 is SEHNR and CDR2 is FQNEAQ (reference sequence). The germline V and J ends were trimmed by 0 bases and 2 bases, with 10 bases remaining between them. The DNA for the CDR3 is TGTGCCAGCAGCTTAGCACAGAGGGTAAACTATGGCTACACCTTC. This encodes CASSLAQRVNYGYTF.